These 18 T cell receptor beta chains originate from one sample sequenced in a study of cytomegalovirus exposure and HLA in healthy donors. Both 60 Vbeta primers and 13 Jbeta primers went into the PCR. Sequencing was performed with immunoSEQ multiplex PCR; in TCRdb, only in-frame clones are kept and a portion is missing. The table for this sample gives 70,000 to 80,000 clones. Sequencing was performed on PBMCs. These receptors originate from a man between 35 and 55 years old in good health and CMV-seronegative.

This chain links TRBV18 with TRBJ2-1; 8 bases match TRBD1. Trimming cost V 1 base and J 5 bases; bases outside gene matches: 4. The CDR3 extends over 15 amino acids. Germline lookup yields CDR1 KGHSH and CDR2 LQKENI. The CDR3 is CASSPQDRVDNEQFF. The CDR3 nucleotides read TGTGCCAGCTCACCACAGGACAGGGTGGACAATGAGCAGTTCTTC.

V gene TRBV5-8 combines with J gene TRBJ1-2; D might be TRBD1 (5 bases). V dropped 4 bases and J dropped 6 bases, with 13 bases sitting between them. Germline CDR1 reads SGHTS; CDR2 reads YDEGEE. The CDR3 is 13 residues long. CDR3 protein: CASSRQGRNGYTF. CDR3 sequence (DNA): TGTGCCAGCAGCCGTCAGGGAAGGAATGGCTACACCTTC.

The CDR3 nucleotides read TGCGCCAGCAGCGCCAGCGGGGGGGGAGAGACCCAGTACTTC. This encodes CASSASGGGETQYF. This sequence joins TRBV5-1 and TRBJ2-5; 10 bases line up with TRBD2. J was trimmed by 4 bases and V by 4 bases; bases with no gene match: 4. The CDR3 consists of 14 residues. The germline gives CDR1 SGHRS, CDR2 YFSETQ.

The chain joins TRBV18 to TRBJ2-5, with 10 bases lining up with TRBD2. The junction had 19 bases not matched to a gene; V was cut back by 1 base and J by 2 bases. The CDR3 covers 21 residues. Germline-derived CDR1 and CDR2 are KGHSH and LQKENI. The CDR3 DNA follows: TGTGCCAGCTCACCACTTCAGCGAGCGAGCGGGGGGGCCCCCCTACAAGAGACCCAGTACTTC. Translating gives CASSPLQRASGGAPLQETQYF.

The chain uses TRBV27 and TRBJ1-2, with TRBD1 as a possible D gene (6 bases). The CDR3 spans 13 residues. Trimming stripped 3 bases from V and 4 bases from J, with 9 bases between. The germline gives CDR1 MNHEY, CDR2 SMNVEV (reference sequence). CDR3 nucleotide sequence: TGTGCCAGCAGTTTTGAGGGGGTCTATGGCTACACCTTC. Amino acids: CASSFEGVYGYTF.

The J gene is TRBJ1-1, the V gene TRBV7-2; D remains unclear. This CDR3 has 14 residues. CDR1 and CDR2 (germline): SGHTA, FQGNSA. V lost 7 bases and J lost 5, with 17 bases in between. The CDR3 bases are TGTGCCAGCACTCCTAATCCGGTCGGGACTGAAGCTTTCTTT. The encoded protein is CASTPNPVGTEAFF. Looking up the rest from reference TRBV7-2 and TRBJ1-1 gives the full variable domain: GAGVSQSPSNKVTEKGKDVELRCDPISGHTALYWYRQSLGQGLEFLIYFQGNSAPDKSGLPSDRFSAERTGGSVSTLTIQRTQQEDSAVYLCASTPNPVGTEAFFGQGTRLTVV.

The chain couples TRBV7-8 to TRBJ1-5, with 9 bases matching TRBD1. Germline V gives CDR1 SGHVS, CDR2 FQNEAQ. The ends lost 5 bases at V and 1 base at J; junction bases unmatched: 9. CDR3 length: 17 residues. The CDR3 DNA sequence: TGTGCCAGCAGCAAAACACAGGGGGCTATAAGCAATCAGCCCCAGCATTTT. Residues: CASSKTQGAISNQPQHF.

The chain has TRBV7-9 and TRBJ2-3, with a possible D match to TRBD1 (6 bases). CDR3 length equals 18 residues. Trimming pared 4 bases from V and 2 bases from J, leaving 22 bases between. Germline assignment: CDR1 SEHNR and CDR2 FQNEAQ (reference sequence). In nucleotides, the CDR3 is TGTGCCAGCAGCTCACCCCCCCAGGCACAGGGATTCACAGATACGCAGTATTTT. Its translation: CASSSPPQAQGFTDTQYF.

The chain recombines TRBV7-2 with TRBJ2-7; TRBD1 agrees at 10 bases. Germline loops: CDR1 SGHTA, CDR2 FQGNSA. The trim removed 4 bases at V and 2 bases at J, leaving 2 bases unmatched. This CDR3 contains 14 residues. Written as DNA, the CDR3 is TGTGCCAGCAGCTCCGGGACAGGGGCCTACGAGCAGTACTTC. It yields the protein CASSSGTGAYEQYF.

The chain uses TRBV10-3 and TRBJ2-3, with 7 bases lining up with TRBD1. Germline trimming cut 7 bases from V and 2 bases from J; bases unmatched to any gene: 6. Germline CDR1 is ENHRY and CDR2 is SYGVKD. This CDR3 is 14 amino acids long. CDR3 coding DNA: TGTGCCATCAAACCGGGACAGAACACAGATACGCAGTATTTT. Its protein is CAIKPGQNTDTQYF.

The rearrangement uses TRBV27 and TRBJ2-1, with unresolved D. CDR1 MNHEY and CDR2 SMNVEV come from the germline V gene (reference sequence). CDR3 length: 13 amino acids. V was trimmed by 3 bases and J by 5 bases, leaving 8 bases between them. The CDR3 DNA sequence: TGTGCCAGCAGTTTGTCCCAGGACAATGAGCAGTTCTTC. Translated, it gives CASSLSQDNEQFF.

The CDR3 coding sequence is TGCGCCAGCAGCCAAGACGAGTACGAGCAGTACTTC. Its translation: CASSQDEYEQYF. The chain carries TRBV4-1 and TRBJ2-7; no firm D call. V was cut by 0 bases and J by 4 bases, with 4 bases left in between. The CDR3 extends over 12 amino acids. Germline lookup yields CDR1 MGHRA and CDR2 YSYEKL.

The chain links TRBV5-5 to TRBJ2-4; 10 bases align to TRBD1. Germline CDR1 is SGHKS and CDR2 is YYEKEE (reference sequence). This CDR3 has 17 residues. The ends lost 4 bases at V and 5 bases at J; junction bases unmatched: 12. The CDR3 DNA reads TGTGCCAGCAGCCTCATAGGGACAGGGGCATCTGAAAACATTCAGTACTTC. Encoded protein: CASSLIGTGASENIQYF.

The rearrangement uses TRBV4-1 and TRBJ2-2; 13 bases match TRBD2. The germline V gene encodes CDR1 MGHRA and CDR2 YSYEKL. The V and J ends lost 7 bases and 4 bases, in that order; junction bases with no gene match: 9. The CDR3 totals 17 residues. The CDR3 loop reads CASILTSGGAGTGELFF. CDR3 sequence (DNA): TGCGCCAGCATATTAACTAGCGGGGGGGCGGGCACCGGGGAGCTGTTTTTT.

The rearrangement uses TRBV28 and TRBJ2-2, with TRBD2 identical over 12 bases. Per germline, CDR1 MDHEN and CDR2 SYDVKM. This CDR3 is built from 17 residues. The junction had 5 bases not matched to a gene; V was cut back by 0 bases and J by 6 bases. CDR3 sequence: CASSLWALAGGPGELFF. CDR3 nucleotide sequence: TGTGCCAGCAGTTTATGGGCACTAGCGGGGGGCCCCGGGGAGCTGTTTTTT.

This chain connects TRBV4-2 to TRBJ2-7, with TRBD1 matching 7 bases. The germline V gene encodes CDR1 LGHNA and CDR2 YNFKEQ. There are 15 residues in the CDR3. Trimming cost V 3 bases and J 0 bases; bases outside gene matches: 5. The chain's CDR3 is CASSHLRDSSYEQYF. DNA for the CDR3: TGTGCCAGCAGCCACCTCCGGGACAGCTCCTACGAGCAGTACTTC.

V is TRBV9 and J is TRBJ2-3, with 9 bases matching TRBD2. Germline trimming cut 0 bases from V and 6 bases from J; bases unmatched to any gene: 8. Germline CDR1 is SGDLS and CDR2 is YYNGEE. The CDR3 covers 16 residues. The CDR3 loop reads CASSVGASGDLDTQYF. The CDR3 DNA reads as TGTGCCAGCAGCGTAGGGGCTAGCGGGGACTTGGATACGCAGTATTTT.

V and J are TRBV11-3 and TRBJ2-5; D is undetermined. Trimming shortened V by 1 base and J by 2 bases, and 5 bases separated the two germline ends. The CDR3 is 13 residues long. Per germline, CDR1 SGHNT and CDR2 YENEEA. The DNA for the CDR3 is TGTGCCAGCAGCTTAGGTCCACAAGAGACCCAGTACTTC. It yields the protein CASSLGPQETQYF.